This T cell receptor beta chain came from a study of shared clonotypes between healthy human individuals. Every subset's genomic DNA went evenly onto several immunoSEQ plates. Template for every sorted-subset replicate PCR totaled about 200 ng DNA, 30,000 to 35,000 T cell genomes. TCRdb keeps only in-frame clones here, not all; method: immunoSEQ multiplex PCR. The sample records approximately 530,000 clones, approximately 95% being singletons. Study-wide results and caveats: In several donors, about 5% of naive CD4 clonotypes appeared in common. Memory subsets had estimated richness that was generally smaller than that of naive subsets.

The germline CDR1 and CDR2 sequences are GTSNPN and SVGIG (reference sequence). CDR3 length equals 15 residues. With 4 bases removed from V and 0 bases from J, the gap between germline ends came to 13 bases. As to this clone: No antigen is known for it.

The origin of this receptor is a woman in her thirties in good health. Specimen: naive CD4+ T cells sorted from blood. Subset: CD45RA+ positively selected. This sequence joins TRBV30 and TRBJ1-3; the D is unclear. This CDR3 reads CAWNRRKLSGNTIYF. CDR3 bases: TGTGCCTGGAATCGCAGGAAACTCTCTGGAAACACCATATATTTT.